The clone carrying this T cell receptor beta chain was seen only a few times. The antigen remains unidentified. The CDR3 has 16 amino acids. Germline CDR1 and CDR2: LGHNA and YSLEER. The V end lost 0 bases, the J end lost 5 bases, and 16 bases lay between the germline ends. TCRdb re-called the reads with MiXCR, one entry per CDR3 protein. The table records roughly 730,000 distinct CDR3 sequences, around 35% of them present only once. These data come from a study of T cell repertoires in cytomegalovirus infection. In the study overall: Researchers turned to recently identified HLA-C-restricted CMV epitopes as well as well-studied HLA-B-restricted ones. Public TCR beta signatures indicated both CMV infection and matching HLA type. Whole-study findings and limits: HLA-C-restricted CMV-specific TCR beta clonotypes were dominant in the ex vivo response. Cumulated frequencies of public TCR beta families served to identify carriers of CMV plus the relevant HLA.

Sample: cultured PBMCs, taken from culture after CMV antigen stimulation. The clonotype originates from a human donor in good health (CMV status not recorded). Some clones in this sample may be carry-over from other donors' samples. V gene TRBV4-3 combines with J gene TRBJ1-1; D not certain. The CDR3 nucleotides read TGCGCCAGCAGCCAAGATGGTAGGCCAGCGGGGACTGAAGCTTTCTTT. Translated: CASSQDGRPAGTEAFF.